The 9 T cell receptor beta chains given below trace back to one sample, sequenced in a study of STAT5B mutations in CD4+ large granular lymphocyte leukemia. Measured with immunoSEQ multiplex PCR; TCRdb has only the in-frame clones, and not every one. Of approximately 39,000 clones listed, about 82% are singletons. The source material was CD4+ T cells from blood buffy coats. Receptor source: a human donor in good health.

V usage is TRBV29-1 and J usage is TRBJ2-1; D tentatively fits TRBD1 or TRBD2 (5 bases each). Trimming left V 3 bases short and J 1 base short, with 10 bases between. CDR3 length equals 14 residues. Germline V gene data show CDR1 as SQVTM and CDR2 as ANQGSEA. The CDR3 region has the DNA TGCAGCGTTGATCGGGACCATTCCTACAATGAGCAGTTCTTC. The encoded protein is CSVDRDHSYNEQFF.

This chain links TRBV5-1 with TRBJ2-1; 13 bases fit TRBD2. With 4 bases clipped from V and 5 bases from J, the junction kept 9 bases outside the gene matches. The CDR3 consists of 17 residues. Germline V gene data show CDR1 as SGHRS and CDR2 as YFSETQ. The CDR3: CASSPIPGLAGDNEQFF. For the CDR3, the DNA is TGCGCCAGCAGCCCAATACCCGGACTAGCGGGAGACAATGAGCAGTTCTTC.

V gene TRBV28 combines with J gene TRBJ2-1, with 7 positions matching TRBD2. Losses at the gene ends were 4 bases for V and 0 bases for J; bases not matched to a gene: 6. The CDR3 runs 16 residues. CDR1 MDHEN and CDR2 SYDVKM come from the germline V gene. The CDR3 loop reads CASSSLAPSSYNEQFF. CDR3 coding DNA: TGTGCCAGCAGTTCACTAGCGCCTAGCTCCTACAATGAGCAGTTCTTC.

For the CDR3, the DNA is TGTGCCAGCAGCCGGGGGGACAGGGGCACAGATACGCAGTATTTT. Translation gives CASSRGDRGTDTQYF. The gene calls are TRBV5-4 and TRBJ2-3; 9 bases agree with TRBD1. CDR1 is SGHNT and CDR2 is YYREEE in the germline V gene (reference sequence). There are 15 residues in the CDR3. V lost 4 bases to trimming and J lost 1 base; unmatched junction nucleotides: 4.

This clone was observed a few times. The chain couples TRBV6-6 to TRBJ1-1; 10 bases map to TRBD1. With V trimmed by 4 bases and J by 4 bases, 6 bases remained unmatched. Looked up from germline, CDR1 is MNHNY and CDR2 is SVGAGI (reference sequence). CDR3 size: 15 residues. The CDR3 is CASSSRQGATTEAFF. CDR3 nucleotides: TGTGCCAGCAGTTCACGACAGGGGGCGACCACTGAAGCTTTCTTT.

V and J are TRBV4-2 and TRBJ2-1; 7 bases line up with TRBD2. The ends lost 0 bases at V and 4 bases at J; junction bases unmatched: 6. Germline-derived CDR1 and CDR2 are LGHNA and YNFKEQ. The CDR3 contains 16 residues. This chain's CDR3 is CASSQDLLAEYNEQFF. CDR3 nucleotide sequence: TGTGCCAGCAGCCAAGATCTCCTAGCGGAATACAATGAGCAGTTCTTC.

The chain joins TRBV15 to TRBJ1-3; tentative D call: TRBD1 (5 bases). Germline CDR1 reads LNHNV; CDR2 reads YYDKDF (reference sequence). Between the trimmed V and J ends, which lost 0 bases and 0 bases, there was a span of 9 bases. The CDR3 is made up of 16 amino acids. The CDR3 bases are TGTGCCACCAGCAGAGATCCAGGGAGCTCTGGAAACACCATATATTTT. Residues: CATSRDPGSSGNTIYF. The full variable domain, its missing parts supplied by reference TRBV15 and TRBJ1-3, is DAMVIQNPRYQVTQFGKPVTLSCSQTLNHNVMYWYQQKSSQAPKLLFHYYDKDFNNEADTPDNFQSRRPNTSFCFLDIRSPGLGDTAMYLCATSRDPGSSGNTIYFGEGSWLTVV.

The chain joins TRBV7-3 to TRBJ2-1; 12 nucleotides align to TRBD2. Trimming cost V 4 bases and J 9 bases; bases outside gene matches: 7. This CDR3 spans 15 amino acids. The V gene's germline CDR1 is SGHTA and CDR2 FQGTGA. CDR3 sequence: CASSSSSGRAGEQFF. CDR3 sequence (DNA): TGTGCCAGCAGCTCTTCTAGCGGGAGGGCCGGTGAGCAGTTCTTC.

The sample holds one count of this clone. The V gene is TRBV11-1, the J gene TRBJ2-6, with D perhaps matching TRBD2 (5 bases). The CDR3 contains 15 residues. Trimming shortened V by 4 bases and J by 4 bases, and 11 bases separated the two germline ends. Germline V gene data show CDR1 as SGHAT and CDR2 as FQDESV (reference sequence). Here the CDR3 reads CASSSGVTGANVLTF. Here the CDR3 DNA reads TGTGCCAGCAGCTCCGGGGTGACAGGGGCCAACGTCCTGACTTTC.